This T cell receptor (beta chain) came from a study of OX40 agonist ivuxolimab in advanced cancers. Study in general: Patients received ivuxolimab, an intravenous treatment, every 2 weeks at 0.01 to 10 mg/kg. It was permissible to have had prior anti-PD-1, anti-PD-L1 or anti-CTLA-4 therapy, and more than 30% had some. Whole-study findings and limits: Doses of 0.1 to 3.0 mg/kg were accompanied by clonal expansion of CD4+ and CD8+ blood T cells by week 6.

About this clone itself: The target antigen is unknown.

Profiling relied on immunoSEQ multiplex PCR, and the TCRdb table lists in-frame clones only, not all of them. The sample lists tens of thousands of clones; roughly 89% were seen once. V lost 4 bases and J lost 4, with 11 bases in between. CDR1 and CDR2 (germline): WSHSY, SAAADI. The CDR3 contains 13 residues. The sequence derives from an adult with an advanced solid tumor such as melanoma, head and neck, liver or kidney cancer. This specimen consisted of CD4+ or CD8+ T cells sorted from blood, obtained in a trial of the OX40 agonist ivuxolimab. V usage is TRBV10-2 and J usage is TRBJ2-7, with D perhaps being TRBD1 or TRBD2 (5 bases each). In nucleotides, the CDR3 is TGCGCCAGCAGTGCCCAAGGGGAGTACGAGCAGTACTTC. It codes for CASSAQGEYEQYF.